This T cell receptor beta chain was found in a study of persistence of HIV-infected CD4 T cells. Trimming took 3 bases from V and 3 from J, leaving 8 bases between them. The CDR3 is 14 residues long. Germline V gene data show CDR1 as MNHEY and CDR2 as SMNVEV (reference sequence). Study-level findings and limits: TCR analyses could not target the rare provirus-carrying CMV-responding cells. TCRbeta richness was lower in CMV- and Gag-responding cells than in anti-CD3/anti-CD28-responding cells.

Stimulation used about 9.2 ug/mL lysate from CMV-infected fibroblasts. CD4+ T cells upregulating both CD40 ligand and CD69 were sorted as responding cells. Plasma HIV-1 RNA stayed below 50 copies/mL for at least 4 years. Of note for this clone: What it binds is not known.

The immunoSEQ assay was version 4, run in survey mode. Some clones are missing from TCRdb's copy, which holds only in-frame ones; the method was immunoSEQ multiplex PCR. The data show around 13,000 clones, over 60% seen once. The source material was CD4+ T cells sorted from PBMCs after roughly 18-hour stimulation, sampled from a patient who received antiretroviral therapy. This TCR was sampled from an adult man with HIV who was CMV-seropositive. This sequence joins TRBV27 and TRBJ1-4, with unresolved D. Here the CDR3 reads CASSFVGSNEKLFF. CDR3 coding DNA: TGTGCCAGCAGTTTCGTTGGGTCTAATGAAAAACTGTTTTTT.